This is a list of T cell receptor beta chains from one sample in a study of CD8+ T cells in alopecia areata. Profiling relied on immunoSEQ multiplex PCR, and the TCRdb table lists in-frame clones only, not all of them. The sample contains about 140,000 clones, roughly 82% of which appear only once. This material consisted of CD8+ T cells sorted from blood, taken at week 4, from a patient treated with tofacitinib. These receptors all stem from a human donor with alopecia areata. Each CDR3 is given with its conserved first and last residue.

TRBJ2-2 | TRBV7-9 | CASIPPVWGNTGELFF
TRBJ2-1 | TRBV4-2 | CASSQEGSGGAVNEQFF
TRBJ2-1 | TRBV9 | CASSVDNNEQFF
TRBJ2-7 | TRBV9 | CASSVAPMGQIAYEQYF
TRBJ1-6 | TRBV6-1 | CASIGTGIVSPLHF
TRBJ2-3 | TRBV29-1 | CSVDWLAGDTQYF
TRBJ2-7 | TRBV21-1 | CASSKWYSYEQYF
TRBJ2-1 | TRBV7-9 | CASSLLGGRDNEQFF
TRBJ1-1 | TRBV5-1 | CASSLGTGDTEAFF
TRBJ2-1 | TRBV6-6 | CASSPREGEVGEQFF
TRBJ2-7 | TRBV6-1 | CASSGSGYEQYF
TRBJ2-7 | TRBV29-1 | CSVEVPGFYEQYF
TRBJ2-1 | TRBV27 | CASSLEGSGLYNEQFF
TRBJ2-3 | TRBV7-9 | CASSSPWDDTQYF
TRBJ2-3 | TRBV5-4 | CASSFRLAGSGGTQYF
TRBJ2-5 | TRBV15 | CATSRDKGLTQETQYF
TRBJ1-1 | TRBV27 | CASSPLGTMPVGAEAFF
TRBJ2-2 | TRBV5-1 | CASSLVGNSNTGELFF
TRBJ2-7 | TRBV6-5 | CASSRGGVGWEQYF
TRBJ2-3 | TRBV6-1 | CASQDYPNEADTQYF
TRBJ2-5 | TRBV5-6 | CASSGSGTSGGLWQETQYF
TRBJ2-1 | TRBV7-2 | CASLAGVEQFF
TRBJ2-7 | TRBV15 | CATSESDRGLDEQYF
TRBJ2-3 | TRBV19 | CASSIVVTDTQYF
TRBJ2-3 | TRBV7-9 | CASSTPLTADTQYF
TRBJ1-1 | TRBV7-6 | CASSPDLENTEAFF
TRBJ2-7 | TRBV13 | CASRGPGGKTYEQYF
TRBJ2-5 | TRBV2 | CASEKLAGDLETQYF
TRBJ1-2 | TRBV7-9 | CAGKDEGPSYGYTF
TRBJ2-1 | TRBV20-1 | CSARKVNEQFF
TRBJ2-3 | TRBV7-7 | CASSLGAGGLSDTQYF
TRBJ2-7 | TRBV7-6 | CASSLSGGLSYEQYF
TRBJ2-1 | TRBV7-9 | CASRPITISNHNEQFF
TRBJ2-5 | TRBV5-4 | CASSREGYQETQYF
TRBJ2-5 | TRBV6-5 | CASKTRQETQYF
TRBJ2-4 | TRBV13 | CASSPERAPIQYF
TRBJ2-5 | TRBV4-3 | CASSQDRQGALETQYF
TRBJ2-5 | TRBV7-9 | CASSFGQGAQETQYF
TRBJ2-7 | TRBV6-5 | CASSYSMGGYEQYF
TRBJ2-3 | TRBV5-4 | CASSPQGAPTDTQYF
TRBJ2-7 | TRBV27 | CASSLGAGGTEEQYF
TRBJ2-7 | TRBV30 | CAWSAQTGTGGYEQYF
TRBJ2-2 | TRBV9 | CASSPNTGELFF
TRBJ2-7 | TRBV7-2 | CASSTGGSPYEQYF
TRBJ1-2 | TRBV19 | CASSNGPYGYTF
TRBJ1-1 | TRBV25-1 | CASSGDRLRSTEAFF
TRBJ2-7 | TRBV25-1 | CASSGRDTYYEQYF
TRBJ2-7 | TRBV6-1 | CASTPSGYEQYF
TRBJ2-7 | TRBV12-5 | CASGPRLEDRSYEQYF
TRBJ2-1 | TRBV25-1 | CASSDTLWAEFYNEQFF
TRBJ2-3 | TRBV7-8 | CASSPPGPPTDTQYF
TRBJ2-1 | TRBV7-9 | CASSFRTSGAYNEQFF
TRBJ2-1 | TRBV29-1 | CSVNRGHNEQFF
TRBJ2-3 | TRBV11-2 | CASSLEGGQAVDTQYF
TRBJ1-2 | TRBV28 | CASREEGSKDYGYTF
TRBJ2-1 | TRBV29-1 | CSVAPLAGSGNEQFF
TRBJ2-1 | TRBV30 | CAWRVGLAGNNEQFF
TRBJ2-3 | TRBV27 | CASSYPPPNTQYF
TRBJ2-7 | TRBV27 | CASSLTGGVVVYEQYF
TRBJ2-1 | TRBV29-1 | CSVRRTDKQGDEQFF